What follows are 17 T cell receptor beta chains derived from one specimen sequenced in a study of blood T cell repertoires in COVID-19. TCRdb's copy holds only in-frame clones and misses some; the assay was immunoSEQ multiplex PCR. There are some 200,000 clones in the sample; roughly 84% occur only once, and roughly 2.4% lies in the top ten. The sample comprised peripheral blood. Receptors originate from a woman in her sixties with acute or convalescent COVID-19.

This chain connects TRBV19 to TRBJ1-2, with 8 nucleotides matching TRBD1. CDR1 is LNHDA and CDR2 is SQIVND in the germline V gene (reference sequence). V lost 6 bases, J lost 5 bases, and 11 bases stayed unmatched. The CDR3 runs to 15 residues. CDR3 amino acids: CASRIPGGAEYGYTF. Here the CDR3 DNA reads TGTGCCAGTAGGATTCCAGGGGGCGCAGAATATGGCTACACCTTC.

The J gene is TRBJ1-2, the V gene TRBV5-4; weak D call: TRBD1 (5 bases). The V end lost 2 bases, the J end lost 4 bases, and 9 bases lay between the germline ends. The CDR3 has 13 residues. Germline V CDR1 and CDR2: SGHNT, YYREEE (reference sequence). The CDR3 loop reads CASSLSGRYGYTF. CDR3 DNA: TGTGCCAGCAGCTTATCAGGGCGCTATGGCTACACCTTC.

The chain employs TRBV4-1 and TRBJ1-4, with 7 bases lining up with TRBD1. Germline V gene lookup returns CDR1 MGHRA and CDR2 YSYEKL. The V and J ends lost 0 bases and 3 bases, in that order; junction bases with no gene match: 7. The length of the CDR3 is 17 residues. The CDR3 protein is CASSQEDRFLPNEKLFF. The CDR3 coding sequence is TGCGCCAGCAGCCAAGAGGACAGGTTTTTACCTAATGAAAAACTGTTTTTT.

The chain recombines TRBV7-9 with TRBJ2-4, with a weak D call TRBD1 (6 bases). Germline V gene lookup returns CDR1 SEHNR and CDR2 FQNEAQ (reference sequence). Trimming took 2 bases from V and 12 from J, leaving 20 bases between them. This CDR3 contains 15 residues. CDR3 region: CASSLLVQGTDAQYF. The CDR3 DNA sequence: TGTGCCAGCAGCTTATTAGTTCAGGGGACCGACGCTCAGTACTTC.

In DNA form, the CDR3 reads TGTGCCAGCAGCTTAGGCGCAGGGGGCACCGGGGAGCTGTTTTTT. Amino acid sequence: CASSLGAGGTGELFF. This chain joins TRBV11-1 and TRBJ2-2; 7 bases map to TRBD1. Germline V gene lookup returns CDR1 SGHAT and CDR2 FQDESV (reference sequence). The CDR3 is 15 residues long. The V gene end was trimmed by 1 base and the J gene end by 4 bases; junction bases not matched to a gene: 3. Together with reference TRBV11-1 and TRBJ2-2, the CDR3 gives the full variable domain: EAEVAQSPRYKITEKSQAVAFWCDPISGHATLYWYRQILGQGPELLVQFQDESVVDDSQLPKDRFSAERLKGVDSTLKIQPAELGDSAMYLCASSLGAGGTGELFFGEGSRLTVL.

This chain links TRBV5-1 with TRBJ2-3; D perhaps matches TRBD2 (5 bases). The germline V and J ends were trimmed by 6 bases and 2 bases, with 16 bases remaining between them. CDR1 and CDR2 from the germline V gene are SGHRS and YFSETQ. This CDR3 is 15 amino acids long. The CDR3 DNA sequence: TGCGCCAGCACCCCGGGCGGGTCCCACACAGATACGCAGTATTTT. It encodes CASTPGGSHTDTQYF. Combining the CDR3 with reference TRBV5-1 and TRBJ2-3 gives the whole variable domain KAGVTQTPRYLIKTRGQQVTLSCSPISGHRSVSWYQQTPGQGLQFLFEYFSETQRNKGNFPGRFSGRQFSNSRSEMNVSTLELGDSALYLCASTPGGSHTDTQYFGPGTRLTVL.

The genes are TRBV27 and TRBJ2-7, with 7 positions matching TRBD1. J was trimmed by 8 bases and V by 6 bases; bases with no gene match: 13. The CDR3 loop spans 14 amino acids. Per germline, CDR1 MNHEY and CDR2 SMNVEV (reference sequence). Written as DNA, the CDR3 is TGTGCCAGCAGGCCGCCGGGACAGTTCTTAAAGCAGTACTTC. It specifies CASRPPGQFLKQYF.

The J gene is TRBJ1-6, the V gene TRBV6-1; TRBD1 might be the D (6 bases). This CDR3 is 16 amino acids long. The germline V gene encodes CDR1 MNHNS and CDR2 SASEGT. V lost 2 bases and J lost 5, with 13 bases in between. CDR3 in amino acids: CASSESQTGDNSPLHF. CDR3 sequence (DNA): TGTGCCAGCAGTGAATCCCAGACAGGTGATAATTCACCCCTCCACTTT.

This chain joins TRBV7-2 and TRBJ1-5; a possible D gene is TRBD1 (6 bases). The germline V gene has CDR1 SGHTA and CDR2 FQGNSA. V gave up 5 bases and J gave up 7 bases, with 24 bases separating them. The CDR3 covers 17 residues. CDR3 DNA sequence: TGTGCCAGCAGCCAGGACCCCGGGACAACCGGGCGGCAGCCCCAGCATTTT. Translated, it gives CASSQDPGTTGRQPQHF.

Here the CDR3 reads CASSPRGSSWDYGYTF. CDR3 nucleotide sequence: TGTGCCAGCAGTCCCCGGGGGTCCTCATGGGACTATGGCTACACCTTC. The chain employs TRBV27 and TRBJ1-2, with D possibly being TRBD1 (5 bases). Trimming pared 5 bases from V and 3 bases from J, leaving 19 bases between. The CDR3 runs 16 residues. CDR1 and CDR2 (germline): MNHEY, SMNVEV (reference sequence).

This rearrangement joins TRBV4-2 to TRBJ2-1, with a possible D match to TRBD1 (6 bases). V gave up 5 bases and J gave up 0 bases, with 8 bases separating them. The germline V gene has CDR1 LGHNA and CDR2 YNFKEQ. This CDR3 has 14 amino acids. CDR3 sequence: CASSEQGSYNEQFF. For the CDR3, the DNA is TGTGCCAGCAGCGAACAGGGCTCCTACAATGAGCAGTTCTTC.

The DNA for the CDR3 is TGTGCCAGCAGCCAAGGGGGGGCCGGAGCGGGGGAGCTGTTTTTT. Its protein is CASSQGGAGAGELFF. This chain uses TRBV5-4 with TRBJ2-2; the D gene is possibly TRBD2 (7 bases). The V gene lost 4 bases and the J gene lost 8 bases, with 18 bases spanning the gap. The CDR3 sequence is 15 residues long. Germline V gene sequence: CDR1 SGHNT, CDR2 YYREEE (reference sequence).

The gene calls are TRBV20-1 and TRBJ2-7; 9 positions match TRBD1. The V and J ends lost 3 bases and 3 bases, in that order; junction bases with no gene match: 6. The CDR3 spans 14 residues. Germline V gives CDR1 DFQATT, CDR2 SNEGSKA (reference sequence). This CDR3 reads CSASTGTGNYEQYF. The CDR3 nucleotides are TGCAGTGCTAGTACCGGGACAGGGAACTACGAGCAGTACTTC.

The rearrangement joins TRBV12-3 or TRBV12-4 to TRBJ1-2; the D is unclear. V lost 6 bases and J lost 4, with 12 bases in between. The CDR3 length is 13 residues. The CDR3 DNA reads as TGTGCCAGCAGCCAAACTCACTTCTATGGCTACACCTTC. Amino acid sequence: CASSQTHFYGYTF.

The V call is TRBV5-1, the J call TRBJ2-3; 16 bases are a match to TRBD2. The CDR3 spans 19 residues. Germline CDR1 SGHRS, CDR2 YFSETQ. V lost 3 bases and J lost 3; bases outside the gene matches: 10. The CDR3 nucleotides read TGCGCCAGCAGCTCCCCGGGACTAGCGGGGGGGAAGGGTACAGATACGCAGTATTTT. It is translated as CASSSPGLAGGKGTDTQYF.

This chain links TRBV5-8 with TRBJ2-5; D unclear. Germline assignment: CDR1 SGHTS and CDR2 YDEGEE. This CDR3 has 14 amino acids. Trimming shortened V by 4 bases and J by 0 bases, and 10 bases separated the two germline ends. CDR3 sequence (DNA): TGTGCCAGCAGCCTAGGCTCGTACCAAGAGACCCAGTACTTC. Translated, it gives CASSLGSYQETQYF.

J is TRBJ1-1 and V is TRBV7-2, with D hard to call. Germline V lookup: CDR1 SGHTA, CDR2 FQGNSA. The CDR3 consists of 15 residues. V was shortened by 1 base and J by 0 bases, with 9 bases between the two germline ends. This CDR3 is CASSLVEGMNTEAFF. The DNA for the CDR3 is TGTGCCAGCAGCTTAGTGGAGGGCATGAACACTGAAGCTTTCTTT.